This T cell receptor beta chain was found in a study of cytomegalovirus exposure and HLA in healthy donors. Primers included in the PCR were 60 Vbeta and 13 Jbeta primers. Using immunoSEQ multiplex PCR, the repertoire was profiled, and TCRdb retains in-frame clones only, with some absent. The repertoire holds 84,000 or so clones, with about 77% as singletons. The V segment lost 2 bases and the J segment 5 bases; nucleotides outside the gene matches: 9. CDR1 and CDR2 (germline): MNHEY, SMNVEV (reference sequence). The CDR3 extends over 15 amino acids. The source material was PBMCs. This TCR was recovered from a man in his fifties or sixties in good health and CMV-seronegative. The J gene is TRBJ2-7, the V gene TRBV27, with 7 positions matching TRBD1. CDR3 sequence (DNA): TGTGCCAGCAGTTTAAGTGACAGGGTATTTCACGAGCAGTACTTC. Protein product: CASSLSDRVFHEQYF.